This T cell receptor (beta chain) was retrieved from a study of Tregs in tolerant kidney transplant recipients. Study-wide findings and caveats: Few patients were studied, so findings need validation in larger groups.

The CDR3 contains 11 residues. The germline gives CDR1 LNHDA, CDR2 SQIVND (reference sequence). With respect to this clone: The antigen remains unidentified. Mismatch with germline at one junction end may stem from a read error.

Sequencing used immunoSEQ multiplex PCR; TCRdb keeps in-frame clones, though not all of them. The sample carries about 240,000 clones, about 86% recorded once. This chain links TRBV19 with TRBJ1-2, with D unclear. The sequenced material came from CD4+ T cells from blood. The sequence was collected from a human donor in good health. CDR3 coding DNA: TGTGCCAGTAGTATTGGATCAGGCTGCACCTTC. Residues: CASSIGSGCTF.